The clone carrying this TCR beta chain was detected only once. The antigen is unknown. The V gene lost 8 bases and the J gene lost 0 bases, with 6 bases spanning the gap. This CDR3 is built from 12 residues. Germline V lookup: CDR1 SNHLY, CDR2 FYNNEI. The entry originates in a study of CD8+CD57+ T cells in acquired aplastic anemia. Profiling of TCR beta VDJ combinations and CDR3 sequences used genomic DNA as template. TCRdb re-analysed the reads in MiXCR, keeping a single row per CDR3 protein. The sample lists 150,000 to 200,000 distinct CDR3 sequences; under 50% were seen once. The authors sequenced patients whose flow cytometry had shown CD8+CD57+ cell expansion. Severe acquired aplastic anemia was the diagnosis recorded for all patients. Whole-study results and caveats: Between patients and controls, roughly 29 CD8+ CDR3 sequences were found in common.

This TCR was sampled from a human donor with aplastic anemia. V usage is TRBV2 and J usage is TRBJ2-3, with D hard to call. Sequencing input: sorted CD4+, CD8+, or CD8+CD57+ T cells (not recorded which) from PBMCs. The DNA of the CDR3 is TGTGCCAGCCTGGCTAGCACAGATACGCAGTATTTT. It codes for CASLASTDTQYF.